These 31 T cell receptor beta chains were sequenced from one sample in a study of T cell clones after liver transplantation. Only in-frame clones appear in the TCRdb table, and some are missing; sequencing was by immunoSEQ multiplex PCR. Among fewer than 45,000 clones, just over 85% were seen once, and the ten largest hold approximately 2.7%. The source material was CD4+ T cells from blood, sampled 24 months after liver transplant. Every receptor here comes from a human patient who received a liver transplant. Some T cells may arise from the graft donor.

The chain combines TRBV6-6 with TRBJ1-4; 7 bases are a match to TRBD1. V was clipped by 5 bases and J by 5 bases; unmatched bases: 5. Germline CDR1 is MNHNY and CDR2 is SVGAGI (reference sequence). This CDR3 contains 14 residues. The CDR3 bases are TGTGCCAGCAGTCCCCGACAGGGAAATGAAAAACTGTTTTTT. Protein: CASSPRQGNEKLFF.

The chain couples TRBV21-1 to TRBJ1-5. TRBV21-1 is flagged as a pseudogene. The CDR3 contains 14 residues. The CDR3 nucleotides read TGTGCCAGCAGCAAATCACCCTTGAATCAGCCCCAGCATTTT. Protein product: CASSKSPLNQPQHF.

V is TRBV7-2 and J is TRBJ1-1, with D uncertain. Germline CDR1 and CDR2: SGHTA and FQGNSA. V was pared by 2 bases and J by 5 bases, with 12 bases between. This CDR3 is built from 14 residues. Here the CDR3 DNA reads TGTGCCAGCAGCTTATTTCCAGGTAGGACTGAAGCTTTCTTT. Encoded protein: CASSLFPGRTEAFF.

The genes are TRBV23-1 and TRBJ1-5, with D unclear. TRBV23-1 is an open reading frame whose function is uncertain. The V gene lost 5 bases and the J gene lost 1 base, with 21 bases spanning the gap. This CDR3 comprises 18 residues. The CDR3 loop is CASSARRGLEVSNQPQHF. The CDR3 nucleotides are TGCGCCAGCAGTGCCCGGCGTGGGTTGGAAGTCAGCAATCAGCCCCAGCATTTT.

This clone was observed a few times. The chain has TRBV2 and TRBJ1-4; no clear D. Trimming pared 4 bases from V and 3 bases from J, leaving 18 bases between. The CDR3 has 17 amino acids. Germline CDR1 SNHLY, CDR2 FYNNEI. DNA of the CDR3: TGTGCCAGCAGTGTTGGCGGACGGATCCCGGCTAATGAAAAACTGTTTTTT. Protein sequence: CASSVGGRIPANEKLFF. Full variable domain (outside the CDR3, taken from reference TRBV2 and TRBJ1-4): EPEVTQTPSHQVTQMGQEVILRCVPISNHLYFYWYRQILGQKVEFLVSFYNNEISEKSEIFDDQFSVERPDGSNFTLKIRSTKLEDSAMYFCASSVGGRIPANEKLFFGSGTQLSVL.

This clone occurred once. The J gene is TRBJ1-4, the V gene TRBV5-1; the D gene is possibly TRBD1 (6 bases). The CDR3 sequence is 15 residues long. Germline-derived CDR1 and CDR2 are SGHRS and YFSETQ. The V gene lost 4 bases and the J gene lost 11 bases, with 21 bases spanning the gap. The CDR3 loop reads CASSPGGQGLVKLFF. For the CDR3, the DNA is TGCGCCAGCAGCCCGGGGGGGCAGGGTCTCGTGAAACTGTTTTTT.

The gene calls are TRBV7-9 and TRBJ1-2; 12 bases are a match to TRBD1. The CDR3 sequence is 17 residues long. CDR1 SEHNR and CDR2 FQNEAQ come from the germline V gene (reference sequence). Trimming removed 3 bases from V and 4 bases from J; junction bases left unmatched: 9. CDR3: CASSFRDRGPFTYGYTF. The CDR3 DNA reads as TGTGCCAGCAGCTTCCGGGACAGGGGGCCATTTACCTATGGCTACACCTTC.

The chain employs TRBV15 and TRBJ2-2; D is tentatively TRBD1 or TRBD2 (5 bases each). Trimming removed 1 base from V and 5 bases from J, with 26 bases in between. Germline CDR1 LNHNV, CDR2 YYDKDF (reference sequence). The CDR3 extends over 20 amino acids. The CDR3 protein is CATSRAGAGRRIGWTGELFF. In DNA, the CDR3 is TGTGCCACCAGCAGAGCTGGGGCGGGCAGGCGGATTGGTTGGACCGGGGAGCTGTTTTTT.

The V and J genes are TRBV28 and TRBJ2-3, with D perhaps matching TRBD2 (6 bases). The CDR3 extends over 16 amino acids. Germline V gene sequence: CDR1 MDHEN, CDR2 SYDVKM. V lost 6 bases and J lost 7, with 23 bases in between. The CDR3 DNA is TGTGCCAGCAGCCTATTCGTCGCGGGAAGGGGCAATACGCAGTATTTT. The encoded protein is CASSLFVAGRGNTQYF.

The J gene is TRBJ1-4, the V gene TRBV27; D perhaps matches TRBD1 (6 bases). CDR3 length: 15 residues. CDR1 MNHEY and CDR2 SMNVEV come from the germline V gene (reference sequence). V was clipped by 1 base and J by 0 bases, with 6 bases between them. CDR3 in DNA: TGTGCCAGCAGTTTATACAGGGCAACTAATGAAAAACTGTTTTTT. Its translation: CASSLYRATNEKLFF.

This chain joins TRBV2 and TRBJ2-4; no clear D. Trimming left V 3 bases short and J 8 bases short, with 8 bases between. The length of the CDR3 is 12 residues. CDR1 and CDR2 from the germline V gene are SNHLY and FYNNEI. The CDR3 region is CASSDGEYIQYF. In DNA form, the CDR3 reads TGTGCCAGCAGTGATGGGGAATACATTCAGTACTTC.

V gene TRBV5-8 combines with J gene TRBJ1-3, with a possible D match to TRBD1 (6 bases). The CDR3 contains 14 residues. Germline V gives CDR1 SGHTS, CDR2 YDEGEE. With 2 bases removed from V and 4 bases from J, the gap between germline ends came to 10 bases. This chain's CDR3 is CASSFPGTGNTIYF. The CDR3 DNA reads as TGTGCCAGCAGCTTCCCGGGGACAGGAAACACCATATATTTT.

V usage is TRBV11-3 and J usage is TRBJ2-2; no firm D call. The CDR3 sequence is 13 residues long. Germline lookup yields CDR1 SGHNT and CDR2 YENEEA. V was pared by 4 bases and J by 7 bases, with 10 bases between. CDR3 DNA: TGTGCCAGCAGCTCATTAATCGGCGGGGAGCTGTTTTTT. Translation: CASSSLIGGELFF.

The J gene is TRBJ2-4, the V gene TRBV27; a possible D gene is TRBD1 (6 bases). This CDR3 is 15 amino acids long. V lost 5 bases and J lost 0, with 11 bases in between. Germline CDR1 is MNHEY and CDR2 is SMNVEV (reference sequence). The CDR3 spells CASSNRDVAKNIQYF. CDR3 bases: TGTGCCAGCAGTAACAGGGATGTAGCCAAAAACATTCAGTACTTC.

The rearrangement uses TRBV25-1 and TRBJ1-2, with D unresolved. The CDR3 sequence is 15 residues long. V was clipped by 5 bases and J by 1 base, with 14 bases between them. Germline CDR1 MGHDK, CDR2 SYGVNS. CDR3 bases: TGTGCCAGCAGTCCCCTCGGAGAACTTAACTATGGCTACACCTTC. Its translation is CASSPLGELNYGYTF.

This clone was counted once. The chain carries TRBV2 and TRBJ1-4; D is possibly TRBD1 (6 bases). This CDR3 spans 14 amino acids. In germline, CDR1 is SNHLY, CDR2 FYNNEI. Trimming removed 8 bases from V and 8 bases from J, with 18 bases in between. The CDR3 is CASLYGTSSEKLFF. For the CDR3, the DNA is TGTGCCAGCCTCTACGGGACATCGAGCGAAAAACTGTTTTTT.

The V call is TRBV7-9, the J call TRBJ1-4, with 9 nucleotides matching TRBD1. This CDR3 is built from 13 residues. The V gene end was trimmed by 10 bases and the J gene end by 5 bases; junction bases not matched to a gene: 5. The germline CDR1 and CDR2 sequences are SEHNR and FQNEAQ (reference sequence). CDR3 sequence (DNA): TGTGCCACTGACGACAGGGGGAATGAAAAACTGTTTTTT. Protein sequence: CATDDRGNEKLFF.

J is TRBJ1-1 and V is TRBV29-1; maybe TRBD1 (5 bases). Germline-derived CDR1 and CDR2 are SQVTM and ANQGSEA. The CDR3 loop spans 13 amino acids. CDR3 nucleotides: TGCAGTGGGGTTTTCGGGGGGAACACTGAAGCTTTCTTT. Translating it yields CSGVFGGNTEAFF.

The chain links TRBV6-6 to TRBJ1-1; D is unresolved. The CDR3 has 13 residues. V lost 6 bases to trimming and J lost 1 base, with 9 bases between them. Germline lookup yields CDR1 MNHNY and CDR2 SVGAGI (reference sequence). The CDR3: CASRQSENTEAFF. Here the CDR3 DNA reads TGTGCCAGCAGGCAGAGCGAGAACACTGAAGCTTTCTTT.

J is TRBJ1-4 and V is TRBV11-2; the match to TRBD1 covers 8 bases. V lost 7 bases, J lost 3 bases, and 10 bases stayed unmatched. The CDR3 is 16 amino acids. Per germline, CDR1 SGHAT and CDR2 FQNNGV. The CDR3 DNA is TGTGCCAGCATCCACACTCCGACAGGGGCTAATGAAAAACTGTTTTTT. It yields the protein CASIHTPTGANEKLFF.

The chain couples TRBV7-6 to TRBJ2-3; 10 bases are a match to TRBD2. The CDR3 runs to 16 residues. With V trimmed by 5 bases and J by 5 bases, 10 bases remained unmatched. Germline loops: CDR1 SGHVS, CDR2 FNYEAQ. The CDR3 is CASSPDRAGGKDTQYF. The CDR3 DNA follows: TGTGCCAGCAGCCCCGATCGAGCGGGGGGGAAAGATACGCAGTATTTT.

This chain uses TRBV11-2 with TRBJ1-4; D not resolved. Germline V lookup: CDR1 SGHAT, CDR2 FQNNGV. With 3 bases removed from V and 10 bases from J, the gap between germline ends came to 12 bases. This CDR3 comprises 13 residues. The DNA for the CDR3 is TGTGCCAGCAGCTTCGGAAACCTTGGAAAACTGTTTTTT. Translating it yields CASSFGNLGKLFF.

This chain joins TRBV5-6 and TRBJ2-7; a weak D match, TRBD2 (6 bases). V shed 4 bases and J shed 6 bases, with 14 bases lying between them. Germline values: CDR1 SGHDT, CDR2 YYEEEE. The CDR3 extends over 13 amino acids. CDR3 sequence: CASSAGPAGEQYF. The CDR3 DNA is TGTGCCAGCAGCGCGGGACCGGCAGGCGAGCAGTACTTC. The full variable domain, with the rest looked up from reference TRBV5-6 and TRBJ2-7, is DAGVTQSPTHLIKTRGQQVTLRCSPKSGHDTVSWYQQALGQGPQFIFQYYEEEERQRGNFPDRFSGHQFPNYSSELNVNALLLGDSALYLCASSAGPAGEQYFGPGTRLTVT.

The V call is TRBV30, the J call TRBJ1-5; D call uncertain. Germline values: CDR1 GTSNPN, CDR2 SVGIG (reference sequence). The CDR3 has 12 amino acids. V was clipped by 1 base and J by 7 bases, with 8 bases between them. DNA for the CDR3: TGTGCCTGGAGTGACAGTCTGCAGCCCCAGCATTTT. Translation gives CAWSDSLQPQHF.

CDR3 bases: TGCGCCAGCAAAAGAGATATGAACACTGAAGCTTTCTTT. As protein: CASKRDMNTEAFF. This sequence joins TRBV5-1 and TRBJ1-1; unclear D gene. The V end was cut by 6 bases, the J end by 0 bases, with 9 bases between. The CDR3 has 13 residues. Germline CDR1 SGHRS, CDR2 YFSETQ.

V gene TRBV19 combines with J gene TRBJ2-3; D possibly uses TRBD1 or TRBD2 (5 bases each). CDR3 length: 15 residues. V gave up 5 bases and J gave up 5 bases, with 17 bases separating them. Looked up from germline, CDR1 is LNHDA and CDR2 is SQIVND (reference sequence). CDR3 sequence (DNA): TGTGCCAGTAGTCCCCGGGACCGCGTGGGAGATACGCAGTATTTT. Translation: CASSPRDRVGDTQYF.

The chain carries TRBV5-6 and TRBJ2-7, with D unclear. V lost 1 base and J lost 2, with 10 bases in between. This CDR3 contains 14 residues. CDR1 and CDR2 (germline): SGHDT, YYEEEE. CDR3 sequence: CASSLLGLTYEQYF. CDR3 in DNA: TGTGCCAGCAGCTTGTTAGGCCTCACCTACGAGCAGTACTTC.

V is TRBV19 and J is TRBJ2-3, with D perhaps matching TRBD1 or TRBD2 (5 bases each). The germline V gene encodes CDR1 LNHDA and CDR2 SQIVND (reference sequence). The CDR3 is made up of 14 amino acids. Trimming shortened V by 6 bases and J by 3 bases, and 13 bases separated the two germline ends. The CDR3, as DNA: TGTGCCAGTAGCAAACTAGGGGTTACAGATACGCAGTATTTT. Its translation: CASSKLGVTDTQYF.

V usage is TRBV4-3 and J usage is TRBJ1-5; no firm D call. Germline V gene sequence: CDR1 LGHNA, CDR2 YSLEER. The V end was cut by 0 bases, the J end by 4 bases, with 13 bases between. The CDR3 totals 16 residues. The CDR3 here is CASSQESGDGNQPQHF. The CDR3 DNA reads TGCGCCAGCAGCCAAGAATCCGGGGATGGGAATCAGCCCCAGCATTTT.

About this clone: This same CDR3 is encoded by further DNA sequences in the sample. The CDR3 bases are TGCGCCAGCAGCTTGGAGGGTGACTATGGCTACACCTTC. Translation: CASSLEGDYGYTF. The chain uses TRBV5-1 and TRBJ1-2; D not certain. The germline V gene has CDR1 SGHRS and CDR2 YFSETQ. V was trimmed by 0 bases and J by 3 bases, leaving 6 bases between them. This CDR3 spans 13 amino acids. Full variable domain (rest looked up from reference TRBV5-1 and TRBJ1-2): KAGVTQTPRYLIKTRGQQVTLSCSPISGHRSVSWYQQTPGQGLQFLFEYFSETQRNKGNFPGRFSGRQFSNSRSEMNVSTLELGDSALYLCASSLEGDYGYTFGSGTRLTVV.

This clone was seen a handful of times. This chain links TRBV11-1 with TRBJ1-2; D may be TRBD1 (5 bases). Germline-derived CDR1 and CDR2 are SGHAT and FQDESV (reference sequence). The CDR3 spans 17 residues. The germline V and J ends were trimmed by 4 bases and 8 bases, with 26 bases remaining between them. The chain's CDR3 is CASSSGSPGPSGQGYTF. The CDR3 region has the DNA TGTGCCAGCAGCTCGGGCTCCCCGGGGCCCTCAGGCCAGGGCTACACCTTC.